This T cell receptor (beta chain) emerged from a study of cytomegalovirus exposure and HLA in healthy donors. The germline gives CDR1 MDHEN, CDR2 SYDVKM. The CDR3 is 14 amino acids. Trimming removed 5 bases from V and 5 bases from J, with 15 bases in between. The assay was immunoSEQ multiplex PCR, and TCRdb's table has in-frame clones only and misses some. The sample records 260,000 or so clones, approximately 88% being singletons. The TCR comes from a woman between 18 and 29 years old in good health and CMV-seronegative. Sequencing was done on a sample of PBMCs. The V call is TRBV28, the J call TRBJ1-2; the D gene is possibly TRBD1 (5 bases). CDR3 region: CASSQYMGQYGYTF. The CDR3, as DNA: TGTGCCAGCAGTCAGTACATGGGGCAGTATGGCTACACCTTC.